The source of this T cell receptor (beta chain) is a study of T cells after yellow fever vaccination. Trimming left V 6 bases short and J 3 bases short, with 15 bases between. The CDR3 runs to 15 residues. The germline V gene has CDR1 SGHKS and CDR2 YYEKEE (reference sequence). TCR cDNA, made by 5'RACE template switching, carried an added universal primer site and UMIs. TCRdb itself ran the 5' RACE reads through MiXCR, one entry per CDR3 protein. The top ten hold 2.2% of the sample, which has approximately 74,000 distinct CDR3 sequences, 5% to 6.5% seen once. This clonotype was seen repeatedly, ten times or more.

Sample: CD4+ T cells sorted from PBMCs, taken around 15 days after the first yellow fever vaccination. This sequence originates from a man younger than 35 who received the YFV17D yellow fever vaccine. The chain is built from TRBV5-5 and TRBJ2-2; perhaps TRBD1 as D (6 bases). The CDR3 nucleotides are TGTGCCAGCACCCCGGGACATTCCGACACCGGGGAGCTGTTTTTT. Amino acid sequence: CASTPGHSDTGELFF.